This T cell receptor (beta chain) was obtained from a study of T cell responses to AZD1222 COVID-19 vaccine. Concerning this clone itself: Its target is unknown.

CDR1 is SNHLY, CDR2 FYNNEI, per germline. There are 12 residues in the CDR3. Trimming removed 4 bases at V and 9 bases at J, with 10 bases between. Clones were read by immunoSEQ multiplex PCR, and TCRdb kept only the in-frame ones, dropping some. The sample lists around 110,000 clones, 70% to 90% seen once, with 3.9% in the top ten. Findings of the study overall: Donors, mostly white British, included more females; clonal diversity was possibly underestimated.

Sequenced here: peripheral blood, sampled on day 0 of MenACWY control vaccination. V gene TRBV2 combines with J gene TRBJ1-3, with D tentatively TRBD1 (5 bases). This receptor was taken from an adult in good health. The CDR3 region is CASSGRVGTIYF. The DNA for the CDR3 is TGTGCCAGCAGTGGCAGGGTGGGCACCATATATTTT. The full variable domain, with the rest looked up from reference TRBV2 and TRBJ1-3, is EPEVTQTPSHQVTQMGQEVILRCVPISNHLYFYWYRQILGQKVEFLVSFYNNEISEKSEIFDDQFSVERPDGSNFTLKIRSTKLEDSAMYFCASSGRVGTIYFGEGSWLTVV.